This T cell receptor beta chain is from a study of blood T cell repertoires in COVID-19. Study-wide background: Acute and convalescent COVID-19 specimens originated in the United States, Italy and Spain.

Germline V gives CDR1 WSHSY, CDR2 SAAADI. V trimming: 5 bases; J trimming: 5 bases; junction bases outside the gene matches: 2. This CDR3 contains 15 residues. Authors' processing steps: Counts of nucleated cells, estimated from reference gene primer amplification, were obtained. Some clones are missing from TCRdb's copy, which holds only in-frame ones; the method was immunoSEQ multiplex PCR. V, J and clone size derive from that table, while D and trimming were established from the DNA sequence. The sample contains a few hundred thousand clones, around 90% of which appear only once. Recruitment covered under 25 US areas and drew participants whose ages spanned about 18 to 90 years. Participants' own reports of clinical history determined their cohort assignment.

The sequence was collected from a woman aged 18-29 years with acute COVID-19. The chain combines TRBV10-2 with TRBJ2-2; 13 nucleotides line up with TRBD2. Sequenced material: PBMCs or T cells enriched from blood (not recorded which). The CDR3 is CASSSGLAGTGELFF. The CDR3 nucleotides are TGCGCCAGCAGTTCGGGACTAGCGGGAACCGGGGAGCTGTTTTTT.